These T cell receptor beta chains were read from a single sample in a study of T-cell memory formation after mild COVID-19. MiXCR, applied by TCRdb to the 5' RACE reads, yields one record per CDR3 protein. This table holds hundreds of thousands of distinct CDR3 sequences, approximately 21% found once. Sequenced: PBMCs or a T cell subset sorted from them (not recorded which). These TCRs come from an adult woman who had mild COVID-19 (a few samples of this study predate the infection). Cell type and time point are not known. Each CDR3 is given with its conserved first and last residue. The D gene is left open where the match is weak. Part of the rows lack a size; the others show once, few, many or a class for expanded clones.

size: many
D: TRBD2
V: TRBV5-1
J: TRBJ2-1
CDR3: CASSLVAGAGNEQFF
DNA: TGCGCCAGCAGCTTGGTGGCGGGAGCGGGCAATGAGCAGTTCTTC

size: .
D: TRBD1
V: TRBV4-1
J: TRBJ1-5
CDR3: CASSPEPGQGAGQPQHF
DNA: TGCGCCAGCAGCCCAGAGCCGGGACAGGGGGCCGGGCAGCCCCAGCATTTT

size: few
D: TRBD1
V: TRBV6-1
J: TRBJ1-5
CDR3: CASTGTDSNQPQHF
DNA: TGTGCCAGCACCGGGACAGACAGCAATCAGCCCCAGCATTTT

size: many
D: .
V: TRBV5-1
J: TRBJ1-2
CDR3: CASSSQLSGGYTF
DNA: TGCGCCAGCAGCTCACAGTTATCGGGCGGCTACACCTTC

size: .
D: .
V: TRBV5-1
J: TRBJ2-2
CDR3: CASSLARGESLTGELFF
DNA: TGCGCCAGCAGCTTGGCCAGGGGAGAGAGTCTCACCGGGGAGCTGTTTTTT

size: few
D: .
V: TRBV14
J: TRBJ2-1
CDR3: CASSGVRGIYNEQFF
DNA: TGTGCCAGCAGCGGAGTCCGGGGGATCTACAATGAGCAGTTCTTC

size: .
D: .
V: TRBV12-3/TRBV12-4
J: TRBJ1-6
CDR3: CASSPATGSPLHF
DNA: TGTGCCAGCAGCCCCGCCACTGGATCACCCCTCCACTTT

size: .
D: .
V: TRBV12-3/TRBV12-4
J: TRBJ2-5
CDR3: CASSFAGAQQETQYF
DNA: TGTGCCAGCAGTTTCGCGGGGGCCCAGCAAGAGACCCAGTACTTC

size: many
D: .
V: TRBV5-6
J: TRBJ2-2
CDR3: CASSWVNTGELFF
DNA: TGTGCCAGCAGCTGGGTGAACACCGGGGAGCTGTTTTTT

size: .
D: .
V: TRBV29-1
J: TRBJ2-1
CDR3: CSVGRASYNEQFF
DNA: TGCAGCGTTGGAAGGGCATCCTACAATGAGCAGTTCTTC

size: .
D: TRBD1
V: TRBV11-2
J: TRBJ1-1
CDR3: CASSPGGTGSVGAFF
DNA: TGTGCCAGCAGCCCAGGGGGGACGGGGAGTGTTGGAGCTTTCTTT

size: .
D: TRBD1
V: TRBV6-5
J: TRBJ1-2
CDR3: CASSYTLRDRVYGYTF
DNA: TGTGCCAGCAGTTACACACTCCGGGACAGGGTCTATGGCTACACCTTC

size: many
D: TRBD2
V: TRBV6-1
J: TRBJ2-7
CDR3: CASSNRLAGTPYEQYF
DNA: TGTGCCAGCAGTAATCGACTAGCGGGGACCCCCTACGAGCAGTACTTC

size: .
D: .
V: TRBV4-1
J: TRBJ1-2
CDR3: CASSQEARTNYGYTF
DNA: TGCGCCAGCAGCCAAGAGGCCCGAACGAACTATGGCTACACCTTC

size: .
D: .
V: TRBV3-1
J: TRBJ1-1
CDR3: CASSQDWGRVYTEAFF
DNA: TGTGCCAGCAGCCAAGACTGGGGAAGAGTTTACACTGAAGCTTTCTTT

size: .
D: .
V: TRBV7-9
J: TRBJ1-1
CDR3: CASSLRDTEAFF
DNA: TGTGCCAGCAGCCTCAGGGACACTGAAGCTTTCTTT

size: few
D: TRBD1
V: TRBV7-9
J: TRBJ1-1
CDR3: CAGTDRDTEAFF
DNA: TGTGCCGGGACAGACCGGGACACTGAAGCTTTCTTT

size: .
D: TRBD1
V: TRBV12-3/TRBV12-4
J: TRBJ2-7
CDR3: CASSWGTGPYEQYF
DNA: TGTGCCAGCAGTTGGGGGACAGGGCCCTACGAGCAGTACTTC

size: .
D: TRBD2
V: TRBV4-2
J: TRBJ2-7
CDR3: CASSQQTSGIIYEQYF
DNA: TGTGCCAGCAGCCAACAGACTAGCGGGATAATTTACGAGCAGTACTTC

size: .
D: .
V: TRBV5-1
J: TRBJ2-1
CDR3: CASSLVSLVKSSYNEQFF
DNA: TGCGCCAGCAGCTTGGTGTCACTAGTTAAAAGCTCCTACAATGAGCAGTTCTTC

size: .
D: .
V: TRBV6-5
J: TRBJ2-7
CDR3: CASSYLRGSLYF
DNA: TGTGCCAGCAGTTACCTTCGGGGGTCCCTGTACTTC

size: .
D: .
V: TRBV19
J: TRBJ1-5
CDR3: CASNLRRGANQPQHF
DNA: TGTGCCAGTAATCTTAGACGGGGGGCTAATCAGCCCCAGCATTTT

size: .
D: .
V: TRBV4-1
J: TRBJ1-1
CDR3: CASSQVFLRGPTEAFF
DNA: TGCGCCAGCAGCCAGGTGTTCCTGAGGGGCCCCACTGAAGCTTTCTTT

size: few
D: .
V: TRBV18
J: TRBJ2-2
CDR3: CASSPITLPGANTGELFF
DNA: TGTGCCAGCTCACCCATCACCCTCCCAGGAGCGAACACCGGGGAGCTGTTTTTT

size: few
D: .
V: TRBV24-1
J: TRBJ2-2
CDR3: CATSEVVGVTGELFF
DNA: TGTGCCACCAGTGAAGTAGTAGGGGTAACCGGGGAGCTGTTTTTT

size: .
D: TRBD2
V: TRBV5-1
J: TRBJ2-5
CDR3: CASSFGTSGGPQETQYF
DNA: TGCGCCAGCAGCTTCGGGACTAGCGGGGGACCCCAAGAGACCCAGTACTTC

size: .
D: .
V: TRBV15
J: TRBJ2-1
CDR3: CATSRWGAGADEQFF
DNA: TGTGCCACCAGCAGATGGGGGGCGGGAGCGGATGAGCAGTTCTTC

size: .
D: .
V: TRBV6-2/TRBV6-3
J: TRBJ1-5
CDR3: CASSRERAGNQPQHF
DNA: TGTGCCAGCTCGAGAGAGAGGGCCGGCAATCAGCCCCAGCATTTT

size: few
D: .
V: TRBV6-5
J: TRBJ2-7
CDR3: CASRTNGQGRGYEQYF
DNA: TGTGCCAGCCGTACCAACGGGCAAGGACGGGGCTACGAGCAGTACTTC

size: .
D: .
V: TRBV3-1
J: TRBJ1-2
CDR3: CASSQGYTNNYGYTF
DNA: TGTGCCAGCAGCCAAGGCTATACAAATAACTATGGCTACACCTTC

size: .
D: .
V: TRBV12-3/TRBV12-4
J: TRBJ2-1
CDR3: CASSTGPGSGEQFF
DNA: TGTGCCAGCAGTACCGGTCCAGGGAGCGGTGAGCAGTTCTTC

size: .
D: .
V: TRBV5-1
J: TRBJ2-3
CDR3: CASSLLGAGADTQYF
DNA: TGCGCCAGCAGCTTGTTGGGGGCGGGCGCAGATACGCAGTATTTT

size: few
D: TRBD2
V: TRBV6-5
J: TRBJ2-2
CDR3: CASSYLAGHTGELFF
DNA: TGTGCCAGCAGTTACCTAGCGGGGCACACCGGGGAGCTGTTTTTT

size: .
D: TRBD1
V: TRBV6-1
J: TRBJ1-5
CDR3: CASTGQGNQPQHF
DNA: TGTGCCAGCACTGGACAGGGGAATCAGCCCCAGCATTTT